This T cell receptor (beta chain) came from a study of T cells after yellow fever vaccination. Findings and limits, study-wide: The secondary T-cell response peaked on day 5, not day 15, but was weaker.

They built TCR cDNA with 5'RACE template switching, a step that put in a universal primer site and UMIs. MiXCR, applied by TCRdb to the 5' RACE reads, yields one record per CDR3 protein. The sample consists of about 160,000 distinct CDR3 sequences, 6% to 7.5% of them appearing once. The CDR3 spans 14 residues. In germline, CDR1 is SGHRS, CDR2 YFSETQ. V was trimmed by 6 bases and J by 0 bases, leaving 9 bases between them. This clonotype occurred many times. The antigen is undetermined. This clonotype originated in a man in his late teens or twenties who received the YFV17D yellow fever vaccine. The chain uses TRBV5-1 and TRBJ1-4; D not certain. This material consisted of CD4+ T cells sorted from PBMCs, taken less than 6 days after the first yellow fever vaccination. CDR3 DNA: TGCGCCAGCAAACCGGACCCAACTAATGAAAAACTGTTTTTT. As protein: CASKPDPTNEKLFF.